This section outlines one T cell receptor (beta chain) sequence together with its context. The data derive from a study of blood T cell repertoires in COVID-19. Method: immunoSEQ multiplex PCR; TCRdb's copy keeps in-frame clones and lacks some. This table has 100,000 to 150,000 clones, 82% appearing once. Germline CDR1 MNHEY, CDR2 SVGEGT. CDR3 length: 15 residues. V lost 6 bases and J lost 1, with 12 bases in between. Sequencing was done on a sample of peripheral blood. The sequence was obtained from a woman in her 70s with acute or convalescent COVID-19. The chain employs TRBV6-2 or TRBV6-3 and TRBJ2-2; D is ambiguous. The DNA for the CDR3 is TGTGCCAGCAGACCTGACACCTTGAACACCGGGGAGCTGTTTTTT. Translation gives CASRPDTLNTGELFF.